Detailed here is one T cell receptor (beta chain). The data were taken from a study of graft-versus-host responses after intestinal transplantation. Study-level background: Each recipient received anti-thymocyte globulin induction, then tacrolimus and steroids for about 3 years.

Clones were read by immunoSEQ multiplex PCR, and TCRdb kept only the in-frame ones, dropping some. There are about 98,000 clones in the sample; roughly 88% occur only once, and 1.4% lies in the top ten. The CDR3 consists of 11 residues. V lost 7 bases, J lost 4 bases, and 7 bases lay in between. CDR1 is SNHLY and CDR2 is FYNNEI in the germline V gene. This specimen consisted of PBMCs, obtained 255 days after intestinal transplant. This receptor was taken from a human patient who received an intestinal transplant, so some T cells may come from the graft donor. The chain has TRBV2 and TRBJ1-1, with TRBD1 as a possible D gene (6 bases). The DNA of the CDR3 is TGTGCCAGCATCAGGGGCACTGAAGCTTTCTTT. This encodes CASIRGTEAFF. The full variable domain, in which reference TRBV2 and TRBJ1-1 provide the parts outside the CDR3, is EPEVTQTPSHQVTQMGQEVILRCVPISNHLYFYWYRQILGQKVEFLVSFYNNEISEKSEIFDDQFSVERPDGSNFTLKIRSTKLEDSAMYFCASIRGTEAFFGQGTRLTVV.